This T cell receptor beta chain stems from a study of blood T cell repertoires in COVID-19. Study information: The samples span acute and convalescent COVID-19 from the United States, Italy and Spain.

This clone came up once. The age range of participants was about 18 to 95 years, with residence in about two dozen US areas. The study counted Cohort 3 donors as recovered given two negative PCRs, clearance, or symptom resolution. Some clones are missing from TCRdb's copy, which holds only in-frame ones; the method was immunoSEQ multiplex PCR. The repertoire includes a few hundred thousand clones, over 75% of them detected once, and just under 1% sits in the top ten. The V and J ends lost 7 bases and 4 bases, in that order; junction bases with no gene match: 8. This CDR3 spans 14 amino acids. Germline V gives CDR1 MDHEN, CDR2 SYDVKM.

The sequenced sample was PBMCs or T cells enriched from blood (not recorded which). V and J are TRBV28 and TRBJ2-7; TRBD1 matches 9 bases. The receptor comes from a woman aged 25-40 years who had recovered from COVID-19. The CDR3: CASNPPGQGYEQYF. The CDR3, as DNA: TGTGCCAGCAATCCCCCGGGACAGGGATACGAGCAGTACTTC. Filled out from reference TRBV28 and TRBJ2-7, the complete variable domain reads DVKVTQSSRYLVKRTGEKVFLECVQDMDHENMFWYRQDPGLGLRLIYFSYDVKMKEKGDIPEGYSVSREKKERFSLILESASTNQTSMYLCASNPPGQGYEQYFGPGTRLTVT.